Listed here are 21 T cell receptor beta chains from one sample, sequenced in a study of cytomegalovirus exposure and HLA in healthy donors (TCRdb year 2017). The method was the immunoSEQ multiplex PCR assay. A mixture of 60 forward primers for TCR Vbeta segments and 13 reverse primers for TCR Jbeta segments was used in the multiplex PCR. Drawn from immuneACCESS, this table holds only the in-frame rearrangements with V and J called that TCRdb kept. Clones are partly lost; checked studies trace under half to an unresolved V gene and leave the rest unexplained. The table for this sample shows some 150,000 clones. The ten largest clones capture 0.7% to 1% of the sample. Sequencing was done on a sample of PBMCs. The receptors come from a woman under 30 in good health and CMV-seropositive.

This sequence joins TRBV6-5 and TRBJ2-7, with 9 bases identical to TRBD1. After removal of 6 bases from V and 3 bases from J, the junction contained 6 bases not matched to a gene. There are 14 residues in the CDR3. Germline V CDR1 and CDR2: MNHEY, SVGAGI. Here the CDR3 reads CASSPGTGYYEQYF. The CDR3 DNA reads as TGTGCCAGCAGCCCCGGGACAGGGTACTACGAGCAGTACTTC.

The genes are TRBV25-1 and TRBJ1-2; TRBD1 aligns across 8 bases. Germline trimming cut 4 bases from V and 4 bases from J; bases unmatched to any gene: 11. The germline V gene has CDR1 MGHDK and CDR2 SYGVNS. The CDR3 totals 16 residues. The CDR3 sequence is CASSASGTGIFYGYTF. CDR3 nucleotide sequence: TGTGCCAGCAGTGCCTCCGGGACAGGAATTTTCTATGGCTACACCTTC.

The V gene is TRBV30, the J gene TRBJ1-1, with a possible D match to TRBD1 (6 bases). There are 14 residues in the CDR3. V was trimmed by 2 bases and J by 3 bases, leaving 13 bases between them. Germline V lookup: CDR1 GTSNPN, CDR2 SVGIG (reference sequence). The CDR3 nucleotides are TGTGCCTGGAGTCGCACCACAGGGTACACTGAAGCTTTCTTT. Residues: CAWSRTTGYTEAFF. The whole variable domain, filled in from reference TRBV30 and TRBJ1-1, reads SQTIHQWPATLVQPVGSPLSLECTVEGTSNPNLYWYRQAAGRGLQLLFYSVGIGQISSEVPQNLSASRPQDRQFILSSKKLLLSDSGFYLCAWSRTTGYTEAFFGQGTRLTVV.

Concerning this clone: At one end the junction does not follow the germline gene, possibly because of a read error. The sample holds other DNA sequences that translate to the same CDR3. The chain couples TRBV6-6 to TRBJ1-3, with a possible D match to TRBD1 (6 bases). The CDR3 has 16 residues. The germline V gene has CDR1 MNHNY and CDR2 SVGAGI (reference sequence). This CDR3 reads CASTTQGIWTGNTIYF. Written as DNA, the CDR3 is TGTGCCAGCACCACACAGGGAATCTGGACTGGAAACACCATATACTTT.

V gene TRBV4-3 combines with J gene TRBJ2-7; D gene unclear. The CDR3 runs 16 residues. The germline V gene encodes CDR1 LGHNA and CDR2 YSLEER. V lost 0 bases to trimming and J lost 4 bases, with 16 bases between them. CDR3 loop: CASSQDLSPFSYEQYF. The CDR3 DNA is TGCGCCAGCAGCCAAGATCTTTCCCCCTTTTCTTACGAGCAGTACTTC.

The chain employs TRBV29-1 and TRBJ1-1; D is possibly TRBD1 (6 bases). CDR3 length: 13 amino acids. V was cut by 3 bases and J by 7 bases, with 15 bases left in between. Germline CDR1 SQVTM, CDR2 ANQGSEA. The CDR3 is CSVEWGREGEAFF. In DNA form, the CDR3 reads TGCAGCGTTGAGTGGGGGCGAGAGGGTGAAGCTTTCTTT.

The chain carries TRBV5-1 and TRBJ2-3, with 9 bases that match TRBD2. The junction had 4 bases not matched to a gene; V was cut back by 1 base and J by 4 bases. This CDR3 is 15 amino acids long. CDR1 SGHRS and CDR2 YFSETQ come from the germline V gene. CDR3 residues: CASSLKTSGADTQYF. Written as DNA, the CDR3 is TGCGCCAGCAGCTTGAAGACTAGCGGTGCAGATACGCAGTATTTT.

The chain links TRBV5-1 to TRBJ2-7; D possibly corresponds to TRBD2 (6 bases). The V and J ends lost 4 bases and 1 base respectively, with 15 bases between them. The length of the CDR3 is 15 residues. Germline V gene data show CDR1 as SGHRS and CDR2 as YFSETQ. In nucleotides, the CDR3 is TGCGCCAGCAGCCCGTTGGAGGGAATTTCCTACGAGCAGTACTTC. It codes for CASSPLEGISYEQYF.

A word on this clone: Other DNA sequences in this sample translate to the same CDR3. This chain connects TRBV5-1 to TRBJ2-5; D uncertain. CDR1 and CDR2 (germline): SGHRS, YFSETQ. The CDR3 consists of 14 residues. V gave up 1 base and J gave up 5 bases, with 12 bases separating them. The CDR3 here is CASSLISREETQYF. DNA for the CDR3: TGCGCCAGCAGCTTGATCTCCCGTGAGGAGACCCAGTACTTC.

The chain joins TRBV9 to TRBJ1-3; D perhaps matches TRBD1 (6 bases). The germline CDR1 and CDR2 sequences are SGDLS and YYNGEE. V lost 0 bases to trimming and J lost 0 bases, with 7 bases between them. This CDR3 is built from 15 residues. CDR3 sequence: CASSVGDTSGNTIYF. The CDR3 nucleotides read TGTGCCAGCAGCGTAGGGGACACCTCTGGAAACACCATATATTTT.

The chain employs TRBV7-9 and TRBJ1-1, with D unclear. With 3 bases removed from V and 1 base from J, the gap between germline ends came to 12 bases. This CDR3 is built from 15 residues. From germline, CDR1 is SEHNR and CDR2 FQNEAQ (reference sequence). The DNA for the CDR3 is TGTGCCAGCAGCTTTGGCGGAATCACGAACACTGAAGCTTTCTTT. Translating gives CASSFGGITNTEAFF. The full variable domain, its missing parts supplied by reference TRBV7-9 and TRBJ1-1, is DTGVSQNPRHKITKRGQNVTFRCDPISEHNRLYWYRQTLGQGPEFLTYFQNEAQLEKSRLLSDRFSAERPKGSFSTLEIQRTEQGDSAMYLCASSFGGITNTEAFFGQGTRLTVV.

J is TRBJ2-7 and V is TRBV5-6; 10 bases align to TRBD2. Trimming at V came to 3 bases and at J to 3 bases, leaving 12 bases not matched to a gene. In germline, CDR1 is SGHDT, CDR2 YYEEEE. This CDR3 region has 17 residues. As DNA, the CDR3 is TGTGCCAGCAGCTCGGAACCCGGACTAGCGGATAGCTACGAGCAGTACTTC. Its protein is CASSSEPGLADSYEQYF.

This rearrangement joins TRBV7-2 to TRBJ1-1; no firm D call. The germline V gene encodes CDR1 SGHTA and CDR2 FQGNSA. V lost 5 bases and J 1 base, leaving 17 bases between the germline ends. This CDR3 spans 16 amino acids. CDR3 nucleotide sequence: TGTGCCAGCAGCCCCCGCCCCGGGTTCGGGAACACTGAAGCTTTCTTT. As protein: CASSPRPGFGNTEAFF.

The chain is built from TRBV10-3 and TRBJ2-1; D might be TRBD2 (5 bases). Germline V gene data show CDR1 as ENHRY and CDR2 as SYGVKD. The CDR3 extends over 13 amino acids. With 6 bases removed from V and 10 bases from J, the gap between germline ends came to 16 bases. The CDR3 DNA reads as TGTGCCATCAGGGGAGAACTAGGCGAAGAGCAGTTCTTC. This sequence encodes CAIRGELGEEQFF.

The gene calls are TRBV7-6 and TRBJ2-7, with a possible D match to TRBD2 (6 bases). The CDR3 covers 12 residues. Germline V gives CDR1 SGHVS, CDR2 FNYEAQ. The V and J ends lost 8 bases and 6 bases respectively, with 14 bases between them. The CDR3: CASSPEGSEQYF. CDR3 DNA sequence: TGTGCCAGCTCCCCGGAGGGGTCCGAGCAGTACTTC.

The rearrangement links TRBV4-2 to TRBJ2-3; TRBD2 matches 9 bases. J gave up 7 bases and V 8 bases, and 10 bases lay outside the gene matches. Germline CDR1 is LGHNA and CDR2 is YNFKEQ. This CDR3 is built from 14 residues. The CDR3 bases are TGTGCCAGCGCCATGGCGGGGGGGCGGAATACGCAGTATTTT. It yields the protein CASAMAGGRNTQYF.

The chain uses TRBV5-6 and TRBJ1-5, with 9 bases fitting TRBD1. The length of the CDR3 is 15 residues. The trim removed 4 bases at V and 3 bases at J, leaving 5 bases unmatched. Germline V gene sequence: CDR1 SGHDT, CDR2 YYEEEE. The CDR3 nucleotides are TGTGCCAGCAGCGCGGGACAGGGCGCCAATCAGCCCCAGCATTTT. This gives the protein CASSAGQGANQPQHF.

The chain carries TRBV25-1 and TRBJ2-5; 10 nucleotides match TRBD2. The CDR3 has 13 residues. Germline V lookup: CDR1 MGHDK, CDR2 SYGVNS. The trim removed 6 bases at V and 3 bases at J, leaving 1 base unmatched. The CDR3 DNA reads TGTGCCAGCAGGGGGACTAGCGAAGAGACCCAGTACTTC. This encodes CASRGTSEETQYF. The full variable domain, in which reference TRBV25-1 and TRBJ2-5 provide the parts outside the CDR3, is EADIYQTPRYLVIGTGKKITLECSQTMGHDKMYWYQQDPGMELHLIHYSYGVNSTEKGDLSSESTVSRIRTEHFPLTLESARPSHTSQYLCASRGTSEETQYFGPGTRLLVL.

The chain is built from TRBV28 and TRBJ1-4; 7 nucleotides agree with TRBD1. CDR1 and CDR2 from the germline V gene are MDHEN and SYDVKM. V was clipped by 2 bases and J by 6 bases; unmatched bases: 6. The CDR3 consists of 15 residues. The CDR3 coding sequence is TGTGCCAGCAGTTTAGAAACAGGGGCGGATGAAAAACTGTTTTTT. Protein product: CASSLETGADEKLFF.

V usage is TRBV29-1 and J usage is TRBJ2-7; no definite D call. This CDR3 is built from 9 residues. Germline-derived CDR1 and CDR2 are SQVTM and ANQGSEA. Trimming removed 3 bases at V and 12 bases at J, with 9 bases between. CDR3 sequence reads: CSVDTSPYF. CDR3 sequence (DNA): TGCAGCGTTGATACAAGTCCGTACTTC.

The rearrangement joins TRBV6-5 to TRBJ1-1; no clear D gene. Germline CDR1 MNHEY, CDR2 SVGAGI. Trimming removed 0 bases from V and 0 bases from J, with 8 bases in between. The CDR3 covers 15 residues. This CDR3 is CASSYSRQMNTEAFF. The CDR3 nucleotides are TGTGCCAGCAGTTACTCGAGGCAGATGAACACTGAAGCTTTCTTT.